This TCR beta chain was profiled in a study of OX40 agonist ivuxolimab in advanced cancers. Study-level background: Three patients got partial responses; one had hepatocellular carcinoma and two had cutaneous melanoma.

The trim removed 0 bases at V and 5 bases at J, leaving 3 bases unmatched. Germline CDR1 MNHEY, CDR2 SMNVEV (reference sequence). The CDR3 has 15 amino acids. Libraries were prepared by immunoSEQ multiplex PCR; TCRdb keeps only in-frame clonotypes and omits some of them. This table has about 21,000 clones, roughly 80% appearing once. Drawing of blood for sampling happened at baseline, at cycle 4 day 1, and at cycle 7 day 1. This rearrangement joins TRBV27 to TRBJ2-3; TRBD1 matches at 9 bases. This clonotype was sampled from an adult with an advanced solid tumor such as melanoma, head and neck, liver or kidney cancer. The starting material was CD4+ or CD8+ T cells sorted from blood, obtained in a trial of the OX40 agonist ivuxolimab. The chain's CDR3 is CASSLSGQGLDTQYF. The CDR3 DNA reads TGTGCCAGCAGTTTATCCGGACAGGGGTTAGATACGCAGTATTTT.